The 23 T cell receptor beta chains below were found in one sample sequenced in a study of blood T cell repertoires in COVID-19. The method was immunoSEQ multiplex PCR; TCRdb's version includes in-frame clones alone and lacks a portion of them. The table includes some 70,000 clones, over 75% detected once. Input material: peripheral blood. Receptors were obtained from a man aged 50 to 60 with active COVID-19.

The chain employs TRBV28 and TRBJ2-2, with D tentatively TRBD1 (6 bases). The V gene lost 5 bases and the J gene lost 5 bases, with 18 bases spanning the gap. This CDR3 has 16 amino acids. In germline, CDR1 is MDHEN, CDR2 SYDVKM. The CDR3 sequence is CASSLPGGRVTGELFF. The CDR3 DNA sequence: TGTGCCAGCAGTCTCCCTGGGGGCAGGGTGACCGGGGAGCTGTTTTTT.

The rearrangement links TRBV11-2 to TRBJ1-6, with TRBD1 as a possible D gene (5 bases). The CDR3 length is 18 residues. Germline assignment: CDR1 SGHAT and CDR2 FQNNGV. Deletions cut 3 bases from V and 7 bases from J, with 22 bases between. The CDR3 reads CASSFPPTGWNSNSPLHF. The DNA of the CDR3 is TGTGCCAGCAGCTTTCCCCCTACAGGTTGGAATTCGAATTCACCCCTCCACTTT.

The chain is built from TRBV27 and TRBJ2-7, with TRBD2 identical over 14 bases. The trim removed 3 bases at V and 5 bases at J, leaving 9 bases unmatched. This CDR3 region has 17 residues. Germline V gives CDR1 MNHEY, CDR2 SMNVEV (reference sequence). The CDR3: CASSFSGLAGARDEQYF. The CDR3 nucleotides read TGTGCCAGCAGTTTTTCGGGACTAGCGGGAGCTCGGGACGAGCAGTACTTC.

The V gene is TRBV30, the J gene TRBJ1-6; no clear D. CDR3 length: 16 amino acids. V was clipped by 0 bases and J by 0 bases, with 9 bases between them. Germline V lookup: CDR1 GTSNPN, CDR2 SVGIG (reference sequence). The DNA for the CDR3 is TGTGCCTGGAGTGTATTATCCCGCTCCTATAATTCACCCCTCCACTTT. This gives the protein CAWSVLSRSYNSPLHF.

This rearrangement joins TRBV28 to TRBJ1-2, with D perhaps matching TRBD1 (6 bases). The germline CDR1 and CDR2 sequences are MDHEN and SYDVKM. V lost 6 bases, J lost 5 bases, and 13 bases lay in between. The CDR3 has 13 amino acids. The CDR3 DNA reads TGTGCCAGCAGGAATGGGGGCGCTTATGGCTACACCTTC. This gives the protein CASRNGGAYGYTF.

The chain's CDR3 is CASSLGLAYTDTQYF. In DNA, the CDR3 is TGTGCCAGTAGCCTGGGACTAGCGTATACAGATACGCAGTATTTT. This chain joins TRBV19 and TRBJ2-3; TRBD2 matches at 10 bases. After removal of 6 bases from V and 3 bases from J, the junction contained 6 bases not matched to a gene. The CDR3 contains 15 residues. Per the germline V gene, CDR1 is LNHDA and CDR2 is SQIVND (reference sequence).

The chain links TRBV7-9 to TRBJ2-2; 8 bases map to TRBD2. The CDR3 loop spans 14 amino acids. Germline V CDR1 and CDR2: SEHNR, FQNEAQ (reference sequence). Losses at the gene ends were 11 bases for V and 1 base for J; bases not matched to a gene: 6. CDR3 sequence reads: CASRTSMNTGELFF. CDR3 nucleotide sequence: TGTGCCTCTCGGACTAGCATGAACACCGGGGAGCTGTTTTTT.

The rearrangement links TRBV5-5 to TRBJ1-1; 7 bases align to TRBD1. The junction had 11 bases not matched to a gene; V was cut back by 4 bases and J by 2 bases. CDR3 length: 16 amino acids. CDR1 and CDR2 from the germline V gene are SGHKS and YYEKEE (reference sequence). DNA of the CDR3: TGTGCCAGCAGCCGACGGACAGGAATAGAAAACACTGAAGCTTTCTTT. Translating it yields CASSRRTGIENTEAFF. Full variable domain (missing parts from reference TRBV5-5 and TRBJ1-1): DAGVTQSPTHLIKTRGQQVTLRCSPISGHKSVSWYQQVLGQGPQFIFQYYEKEERGRGNFPDRFSARQFPNYSSELNVNALLLGDSALYLCASSRRTGIENTEAFFGQGTRLTVV.

The genes are TRBV3-1 (or the pseudogene TRBV3-2) and TRBJ2-1; TRBD2 agrees at 10 bases. The CDR3 has 13 amino acids. Germline V CDR1 and CDR2: LGHDT, YNNKEL (reference sequence). Unmatched junction bases numbered 9, after V lost 11 bases and J lost 8 bases. CDR3 nucleotide sequence: TGTGCCTCGGCGCTAGCGGGAGAGGATGAGCAGTTCTTC. Protein: CASALAGEDEQFF.

The chain is built from TRBV24-1 and TRBJ1-2, with D unclear. The V end lost 2 bases, the J end lost 0 bases, and 6 bases lay between the germline ends. The CDR3 runs to 14 residues. The germline V gene has CDR1 KGHDR and CDR2 SFDVKD. The CDR3 spells CATSDWHANYGYTF. The CDR3 DNA follows: TGTGCCACCAGTGATTGGCACGCTAACTATGGCTACACCTTC.

This clone came up once. This chain links TRBV4-1 with TRBJ2-7, with 10 bases fitting TRBD1. Germline loops: CDR1 MGHRA, CDR2 YSYEKL. V was clipped by 4 bases and J by 0 bases; unmatched bases: 3. The CDR3 spans 15 residues. This chain's CDR3 is CASSPGQGSSYEQYF. CDR3 in DNA: TGCGCCAGCAGCCCGGGACAGGGGAGCTCCTACGAGCAGTACTTC.

This chain uses TRBV27 with TRBJ2-2, with 12 bases fitting TRBD2. After removal of 4 bases from V and 5 bases from J, the junction contained 5 bases not matched to a gene. Germline CDR1 and CDR2: MNHEY and SMNVEV (reference sequence). This CDR3 is built from 16 residues. This CDR3 reads CASSWGLAGITGELFF. The CDR3 DNA reads TGTGCCAGCAGTTGGGGACTAGCGGGTATAACCGGGGAGCTGTTTTTT.

The chain joins TRBV10-2 to TRBJ1-1; D not resolved. This CDR3 contains 15 residues. CDR1 and CDR2 from the germline V gene are WSHSY and SAAADI. V dropped 4 bases and J dropped 3 bases, with 15 bases sitting between them. DNA of the CDR3: TGCGCCAGCAGTGTCCTCCACCAGGCCTACACTGAAGCTTTCTTT. Encoded protein: CASSVLHQAYTEAFF.

The chain employs TRBV6-2 or TRBV6-3 and TRBJ2-3, with 7 bases matching TRBD2. The V segment lost 0 bases and the J segment 4 bases; nucleotides outside the gene matches: 4. The CDR3 totals 15 residues. Germline CDR1 reads MNHEY; CDR2 reads SVGEGT. CDR3 loop: CASSYSAGVPDTQYF. DNA for the CDR3: TGTGCCAGCAGTTACTCGGCGGGAGTCCCAGATACGCAGTATTTT.

The genes are TRBV7-2 and TRBJ2-3; 10 positions match TRBD2. The CDR3 spans 18 residues. V dropped 5 bases and J dropped 5; count of bases not matched to a gene: 16. In germline, CDR1 is SGHTA, CDR2 FQGNSA. CDR3: CASSPVTSGAIIQDTQYF. Here the CDR3 DNA reads TGTGCCAGCAGCCCTGTTACTAGCGGGGCGATAATCCAAGATACGCAGTATTTT.

The chain combines TRBV5-6 with TRBJ2-7, with D perhaps TRBD2 (6 bases). The CDR3 spans 15 residues. The germline V and J ends were trimmed by 4 bases and 2 bases, with 16 bases remaining between them. The germline V gene has CDR1 SGHDT and CDR2 YYEEEE. The CDR3 loop is CASSEEGPAAYEQYF. For the CDR3, the DNA is TGTGCCAGCAGCGAGGAGGGGCCTGCAGCCTACGAGCAGTACTTC.

The chain joins TRBV6-1 to TRBJ2-5; 7 bases align to TRBD1. CDR1 is MNHNS and CDR2 is SASEGT in the germline V gene. The V and J ends lost 0 bases and 5 bases, in that order; junction bases with no gene match: 6. CDR3 length: 15 residues. DNA of the CDR3: TGTGCCAGCAGTGAAGCCTACAGGGGCGGGGAGACCCAGTACTTC. Its protein is CASSEAYRGGETQYF.

The chain uses TRBV13 and TRBJ2-5; TRBD2 agrees at 8 bases. The CDR3 contains 16 residues. Germline CDR1 is PRHDT and CDR2 is FYEKMQ (reference sequence). Trimming cost V 3 bases and J 5 bases; bases outside gene matches: 11. The CDR3 DNA sequence: TGTGCCAGCAGCTTCCGCCCGGGGGGGCCTAGTGAGACCCAGTACTTC. Its translation: CASSFRPGGPSETQYF.

This sequence joins TRBV19 and TRBJ1-2; no reliable D call. The V gene's germline CDR1 is LNHDA and CDR2 SQIVND (reference sequence). The CDR3 loop spans 15 amino acids. Trimming removed 4 bases at V and 6 bases at J, with 18 bases between. CDR3 loop: CASSNGFGRRNGYTF. CDR3 bases: TGTGCCAGTAGTAACGGGTTCGGCAGAAGGAATGGCTACACCTTC.

The chain employs TRBV6-1 and TRBJ2-1; 11 bases agree with TRBD2. The CDR3 extends over 19 amino acids. V lost 2 bases, J lost 0 bases, and 9 bases stayed unmatched. Per germline, CDR1 MNHNS and CDR2 SASEGT. Here the CDR3 DNA reads TGTGCCAGCAGTGAACGCACTAGCGGGAGTGCGAGCTCCTACAATGAGCAGTTCTTC. Its translation is CASSERTSGSASSYNEQFF.

The chain joins TRBV30 to TRBJ1-2; D is possibly TRBD1 (5 bases). This CDR3 comprises 13 residues. Between the trimmed V and J ends, which lost 4 bases and 6 bases, there was a span of 15 bases. Germline V lookup: CDR1 GTSNPN, CDR2 SVGIG (reference sequence). The CDR3, as DNA: TGTGCCTGGATGGGAAAGGGGAGGAATGGCTACACCTTC. Amino acids: CAWMGKGRNGYTF.

V usage is TRBV29-1 and J usage is TRBJ1-2, with 10 bases that match TRBD1. This CDR3 is 13 amino acids long. Looked up from germline, CDR1 is SQVTM and CDR2 is ANQGSEA. V shed 6 bases, J shed 3 bases, and the junction held 4 bases outside the gene matches. For the CDR3, the DNA is TGCAGCGTAGGACAGGGGGTCGACTATGGCTACACCTTC. This encodes CSVGQGVDYGYTF.

The chain employs TRBV7-3 and TRBJ2-5, with D possibly TRBD1 on 6 matching bases. Germline lookup yields CDR1 SGHTA and CDR2 FQGTGA. CDR3 length: 13 amino acids. The V and J ends lost 3 bases and 5 bases respectively, with 10 bases between them. CDR3 DNA sequence: TGTGCCAGCAGCTTTGGACAGTTTGAGACCCAGTACTTC. This sequence encodes CASSFGQFETQYF.